The source of this T cell receptor beta chain is a study of T cells after yellow fever vaccination. General study results and limits: Clones that expanded after primary vaccination mostly reappeared after the booster (over 95% CD4, roughly 87% CD8). When the response was secondary, it was weaker but reached its peak faster, day 5 versus 15.

CDR3 length: 14 amino acids. Germline CDR1 reads SGHTA; CDR2 reads FQGNSA. TCRdb itself ran the 5' RACE reads through MiXCR, one entry per CDR3 protein. The sample yields some 600,000 distinct CDR3 sequences, 10% to 15% seen once. The sample holds many counts of this clonotype. No antigen is known for it. One end of the junction fails to match germline, which may point to a read error. J is TRBJ2-7 and V is TRBV7-2, with D unclear. The TCR was taken from a man aged 30-40 years who received the YFV17D yellow fever vaccine. The specimen was PBMCs, collected on the day of the yellow fever booster vaccination. The DNA of the CDR3 is TGTGCCAGCAGCGTAGCTTGGTCCTCCTACGAGCAGTACTTC. This sequence encodes CASSVAWSSYEQYF.